This TCR beta chain is from a study of vaccination and CD4 T cells after COVID-19. This CDR3 is built from 13 residues. The germline V gene encodes CDR1 DFQATT and CDR2 SNEGSKA (reference sequence). Between the trimmed V and J ends, which lost 4 bases and 3 bases, there was a span of 10 bases. Sequenced with the Oncomine TCR Beta short-read assay was DNA taken from cultured CD4+ T cells. MiXCR was run by TCRdb on the PCR reads, yielding one entry per CDR3 protein. The sample lists approximately 20,000 distinct CDR3 sequences, 35% to 40% occurring once. This clonotype was seen a handful of times. Its antigen is still unknown. Described treatment: roughly ten-day PBMC culture with coronavirus spike peptide pools or control peptides (ViraFEST assay).

The chain joins TRBV20-1 to TRBJ1-5; D is perhaps TRBD1 (6 bases). The sequencing here drew on CD4+ T cells from blood, cultured in vitro, taken before SARS-CoV-2 vaccination. The source is a human donor who had recovered from COVID-19. The CDR3 spells CSATGQFNQPQHF. DNA of the CDR3: TGCAGTGCTACCGGACAGTTCAATCAGCCCCAGCATTTT.